These T cell receptor beta chains were read from a single sample in a study of blood T cell repertoires in COVID-19. Measured with immunoSEQ multiplex PCR; TCRdb has only the in-frame clones, and not every one. The table includes approximately 300,000 clones, 90% to 95% detected once. Material: PBMCs or T cells enriched from blood (not recorded which). All receptors come from a woman aged 25 to 45 who had been exposed to COVID-19. The CDR3 runs from the conserved cysteine through the conserved F or W. D genes are given only for firm matches. Size is stated for part of the rows, as once, few or many counts, or as a class when the clone is expanded.

CDR3 protein: CAISAGTGGDEQYF; CDR3 DNA: TGTGCCATCAGCGCCGGGACAGGGGGCGACGAGCAGTACTTC; clone size: NA; V gene: TRBV10-3; D gene: TRBD1; J gene: TRBJ2-7; CDR3 length: 14
CDR3 protein: CASSFGQLNTEAFF; CDR3 DNA: TGTGCCAGCAGCTTTGGACAGTTGAACACTGAAGCTTTCTTT; clone size: once; V gene: TRBV5-4; D gene: NA; J gene: TRBJ1-1; CDR3 length: 14
CDR3 protein: CASSMRTARNTEAFF; CDR3 DNA: TGTGCCAGTAGTATGCGGACAGCCAGGAACACTGAAGCTTTCTTT; clone size: once; V gene: TRBV19; D gene: NA; J gene: TRBJ1-1; CDR3 length: 15
CDR3 protein: CASSYSPTGVGSPLHF; CDR3 DNA: TGTGCCAGCAGTTACTCGCCCACAGGGGTAGGTTCACCCCTCCACTTT; clone size: NA; V gene: TRBV6-5; D gene: TRBD1; J gene: TRBJ1-6; CDR3 length: 16
CDR3 protein: CASSIDRGGGRVGNQPQHF; CDR3 DNA: TGTGCCAGTAGTATAGATCGAGGCGGGGGCAGGGTAGGCAATCAGCCCCAGCATTTT; clone size: NA; V gene: TRBV19; D gene: NA; J gene: TRBJ1-5; CDR3 length: 19
CDR3 protein: CASSYSISYNEQFF; CDR3 DNA: TGTGCCAGCAGTTACTCTATTTCTTACAATGAGCAGTTCTTC; clone size: NA; V gene: TRBV6-7; D gene: NA; J gene: TRBJ2-1; CDR3 length: 14
CDR3 protein: CASSLRPGGDYNEQFF; CDR3 DNA: TGTGCCAGCAGTTTAAGGCCCGGGGGGGACTACAATGAGCAGTTCTTC; clone size: NA; V gene: TRBV27; D gene: TRBD2; J gene: TRBJ2-1; CDR3 length: 16
CDR3 protein: CASSLGGGLVTPLHF; CDR3 DNA: TGTGCCAGCAGCTTGGGTGGCGGGCTTGTCACACCCCTCCACTTT; clone size: NA; V gene: TRBV5-6; D gene: NA; J gene: TRBJ1-6; CDR3 length: 15
CDR3 protein: CASSTVAGGPGEQFF; CDR3 DNA: TGTGCCAGTAGTACCGTAGCGGGGGGGCCTGGTGAGCAGTTCTTC; clone size: NA; V gene: TRBV19; D gene: TRBD2; J gene: TRBJ2-1; CDR3 length: 15
CDR3 protein: CASSRTENTEAFF; CDR3 DNA: TGTGCCAGCAGCCGGACAGAAAACACTGAAGCTTTCTTT; clone size: NA; V gene: TRBV3-1/TRBV3-2; D gene: NA; J gene: TRBJ1-1; CDR3 length: 13
CDR3 protein: CASRGGARGLSRSYNEQFF; CDR3 DNA: TGTGCCAGCCGCGGGGGGGCCAGGGGGCTGTCCCGATCCTACAATGAGCAGTTCTTC; clone size: NA; V gene: TRBV9; D gene: NA; J gene: TRBJ2-1; CDR3 length: 19
CDR3 protein: CASSRMRAEAFF; CDR3 DNA: TGTGCCAGCAGTCGGATGAGGGCTGAAGCTTTCTTT; clone size: NA; V gene: TRBV12-3/TRBV12-4; D gene: NA; J gene: TRBJ1-1; CDR3 length: 12
CDR3 protein: CASSLGGTSGKETQYF; CDR3 DNA: TGTGCCAGCAGCTTAGGGGGGACTAGCGGAAAAGAGACCCAGTACTTC; clone size: NA; V gene: TRBV7-8; D gene: TRBD2; J gene: TRBJ2-5; CDR3 length: 16
CDR3 protein: CAWGTGIYTF; CDR3 DNA: TGTGCCTGGGGAACAGGAATCTACACCTTC; clone size: NA; V gene: TRBV30; D gene: NA; J gene: TRBJ1-2; CDR3 length: 10
CDR3 protein: CASRGGEGNTIYF; CDR3 DNA: TGTGCCAGCCGCGGGGGTGAGGGAAACACCATATATTTT; clone size: once; V gene: TRBV2; D gene: NA; J gene: TRBJ1-3; CDR3 length: 13
CDR3 protein: CASSLKPSGSLNEQFF; CDR3 DNA: TGTGCCAGCAGCTTAAAACCTAGCGGGAGTCTCAATGAGCAGTTCTTC; clone size: NA; V gene: TRBV7-3; D gene: TRBD2; J gene: TRBJ2-1; CDR3 length: 16
CDR3 protein: CASSQDFAGAGNTIYF; CDR3 DNA: TGCGCCAGCAGCCAAGATTTCGCAGGGGCTGGAAACACCATATATTTT; clone size: few; V gene: TRBV4-3; D gene: NA; J gene: TRBJ1-3; CDR3 length: 16
CDR3 protein: CASSLAPGGSGGYEQYF; CDR3 DNA: TGTGCCAGCAGCTTAGCCCCTGGGGGGAGCGGGGGATACGAGCAGTACTTC; clone size: NA; V gene: TRBV11-2; D gene: TRBD2; J gene: TRBJ2-7; CDR3 length: 17
CDR3 protein: CAIGLTSGANTGELFF; CDR3 DNA: TGTGCCATAGGCCTCACTAGCGGGGCGAACACCGGGGAGCTGTTTTTT; clone size: NA; V gene: TRBV10-3; D gene: TRBD2; J gene: TRBJ2-2; CDR3 length: 16